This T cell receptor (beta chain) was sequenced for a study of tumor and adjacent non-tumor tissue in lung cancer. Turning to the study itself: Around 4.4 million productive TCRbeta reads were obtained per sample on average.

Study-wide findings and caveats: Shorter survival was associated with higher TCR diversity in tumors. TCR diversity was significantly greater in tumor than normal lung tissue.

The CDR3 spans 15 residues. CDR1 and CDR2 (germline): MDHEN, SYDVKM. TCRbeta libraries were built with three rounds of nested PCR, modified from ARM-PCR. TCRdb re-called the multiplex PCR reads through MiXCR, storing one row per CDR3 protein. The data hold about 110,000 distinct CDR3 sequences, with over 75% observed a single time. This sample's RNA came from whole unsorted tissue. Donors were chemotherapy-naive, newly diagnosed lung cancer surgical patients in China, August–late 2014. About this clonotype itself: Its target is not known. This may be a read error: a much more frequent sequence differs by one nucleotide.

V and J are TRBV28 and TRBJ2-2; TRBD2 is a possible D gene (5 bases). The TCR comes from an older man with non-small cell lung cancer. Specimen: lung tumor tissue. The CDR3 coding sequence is TGTGCCAGCAAGGGATCCGGGCGGAACACCGGGGAGCCGTTTTTT. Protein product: CASKGSGRNTGEPFF.